This T cell receptor (beta chain) was profiled in a study of Graves' ophthalmopathy and Graves' hyperthyroidism. About the research overall: If no ophthalmopathy appeared within 18 months of follow-up, hyperthyroidism was termed stable. Study-wide points: Distinction of ophthalmopathy from stable hyperthyroidism by a 13-signature model reached about 87% sensitivity and 75% to 84% specificity.

In its sample, this clonotype was seen many times. The antigen is undetermined. Using RNA transcripts, the TCR beta CDR3 regions were amplified. Second-round multiplex PCR came after a first-round RT-PCR that employed HTBI primers. MiXCR was run by TCRdb on the multiplex PCR reads, yielding one entry per CDR3 protein. The sample has roughly 1.1 million distinct CDR3 sequences, 35% to 40% seen once. Hyperthyroidism patients, all newly diagnosed, had under 2 months' duration and ages of 18 to 65. Per germline, CDR1 MNHEY and CDR2 SVGAGI. With V trimmed by 6 bases and J by 10 bases, 8 bases remained unmatched. The CDR3 is 14 amino acids.

This clonotype originated in an adult man with Graves' hyperthyroidism. The sample consisted of peripheral blood or thyroid tissue (not recorded which). The J gene is TRBJ1-5, the V gene TRBV6-5; TRBD1 matches 11 bases. The CDR3 loop is CASSLGTGGGPQHF. The CDR3, as DNA: TGTGCCAGCAGCCTCGGGACAGGGGGAGGACCCCAGCATTTT.